These 26 T cell receptor beta chains originate from one sample sequenced in a study of cytomegalovirus exposure and HLA in healthy donors (TCRdb year 2017). Library preparation used the immunoSEQ multiplex PCR assay. A mixture of 60 forward primers for TCR Vbeta segments and 13 reverse primers for TCR Jbeta segments was used in the multiplex PCR. The immuneACCESS repertoire file appears here via TCRdb, limited to in-frame rearrangements. These files lack a portion of the clones; in checked studies, under half of the deficit traces to unresolved V genes, and the cause of the others is not known. This sample's table lists some 130,000 clones. Roughly 1.6% of the sample lies in the top ten. The material sequenced was PBMCs. The source is a middle-aged woman in good health and CMV-seronegative.

V usage is TRBV5-5 and J usage is TRBJ2-5, with 7 bases aligning to TRBD2. J gave up 4 bases and V 4 bases, and 13 bases lay outside the gene matches. The germline CDR1 and CDR2 sequences are SGHKS and YYEKEE (reference sequence). This CDR3 contains 16 residues. This chain's CDR3 is CASSLIGAGEGETQYF. The CDR3 DNA sequence: TGTGCCAGCAGCCTGATAGGGGCGGGGGAGGGAGAGACCCAGTACTTC.

Here the CDR3 reads CASSLAGLGNTIYF. The CDR3 DNA reads as TGCGCCAGCAGCTTGGCAGGGCTAGGAAACACCATATATTTT. V usage is TRBV5-1 and J usage is TRBJ1-3; possibly TRBD1 for D (5 bases). The CDR3 runs 14 residues. Looked up from germline, CDR1 is SGHRS and CDR2 is YFSETQ. Trimming pared 0 bases from V and 4 bases from J, leaving 8 bases between. Combining the CDR3 with reference TRBV5-1 and TRBJ1-3 gives the whole variable domain KAGVTQTPRYLIKTRGQQVTLSCSPISGHRSVSWYQQTPGQGLQFLFEYFSETQRNKGNFPGRFSGRQFSNSRSEMNVSTLELGDSALYLCASSLAGLGNTIYFGEGSWLTVV.

The rearrangement joins TRBV19 to TRBJ1-3; D not resolved. Germline CDR1 LNHDA, CDR2 SQIVND (reference sequence). This CDR3 spans 15 amino acids. With 6 bases removed from V and 1 base from J, the gap between germline ends came to 13 bases. The DNA of the CDR3 is TGTGCCAGTAGCCTCGGGATCACTTCTGGAAACACCATATATTTT. Its protein is CASSLGITSGNTIYF.

The chain carries TRBV9 and TRBJ1-2, with 7 bases identical to TRBD1. Trimming at V came to 4 bases and at J to 6 bases, leaving 9 bases not matched to a gene. This CDR3 is 14 amino acids long. Per the germline V gene, CDR1 is SGDLS and CDR2 is YYNGEE. The CDR3 loop is CASSLGQADHGYTF. In nucleotides, the CDR3 is TGTGCCAGCAGCTTAGGACAGGCCGATCATGGCTACACCTTC.

The chain joins TRBV9 to TRBJ1-3, with a weak D call TRBD1 (5 bases). Trimming stripped 3 bases from V and 4 bases from J, with 14 bases between. From germline, CDR1 is SGDLS and CDR2 YYNGEE. The length of the CDR3 is 15 residues. The CDR3 coding sequence is TGTGCCAGCAGCGCATTTCAGGGTGCCGGAAACACCATATATTTT. It specifies CASSAFQGAGNTIYF.

V gene TRBV28 combines with J gene TRBJ1-2; D is unresolved. V lost 8 bases, J lost 0 bases, and 16 bases lay in between. The V gene's germline CDR1 is MDHEN and CDR2 SYDVKM. CDR3 size: 15 residues. The CDR3 spells CASCTGRVANYGYTF. The CDR3 DNA reads as TGTGCCAGCTGTACTGGGAGAGTTGCTAACTATGGCTACACCTTC.

The chain is built from TRBV10-2 and TRBJ2-1, with 8 bases matching TRBD1. The CDR3 length is 16 residues. The J segment lost 6 bases and the V segment lost 9 bases, leaving 16 bases of the junction unmatched. Germline V CDR1 and CDR2: WSHSY, SAAADI. The CDR3 DNA reads as TGCGCCAGTTATATTATGCTTGGCACAGGGGGCAATGAGCAGTTCTTC. This translates into CASYIMLGTGGNEQFF.

V is TRBV10-3 and J is TRBJ2-7; a weak D match, TRBD1 (6 bases). This CDR3 region has 12 residues. V was clipped by 6 bases and J by 5 bases, with 11 bases between them. Germline loops: CDR1 ENHRY, CDR2 SYGVKD. The CDR3 protein is CAISGTSHEQYV. The CDR3 nucleotides read TGTGCCATCAGCGGGACATCACACGAGCAGTACGTC.

This chain uses TRBV2 with TRBJ1-2, with 8 bases that match TRBD1. Per the germline V gene, CDR1 is SNHLY and CDR2 is FYNNEI. The CDR3 consists of 13 residues. J lost 4 bases, V lost 6 bases, and 4 bases had no gene match. In DNA, the CDR3 is TGTGCCAGCAGGGGACAGGACGGCTATGGCTACACCTTC. It specifies CASRGQDGYGYTF.

The chain recombines TRBV6-1 with TRBJ2-3, with D perhaps TRBD2 (6 bases). The germline gives CDR1 MNHNS, CDR2 SASEGT. The ends were cut back, 6 bases at V and 0 bases at J, with 13 bases in the middle. The CDR3 contains 15 residues. The CDR3 nucleotides are TGTGCCAGCAGGGTGGCAGGGAGGAGCACAGATACGCAGTATTTT. This sequence encodes CASRVAGRSTDTQYF.

The genes are TRBV6-1 and TRBJ2-2; D uncertain. CDR1 and CDR2 (germline): MNHNS, SASEGT. This CDR3 has 13 residues. The V end was cut by 6 bases, the J end by 9 bases, with 14 bases between. In nucleotides, the CDR3 is TGTGCCAGCAGAATTGAACTTCATCGGGAGCTGTTTTTT. It translates to CASRIELHRELFF.

This chain uses TRBV27 with TRBJ1-2; 8 nucleotides line up with TRBD1. Germline CDR1 reads MNHEY; CDR2 reads SMNVEV (reference sequence). The CDR3 contains 13 residues. The ends lost 3 bases at V and 7 bases at J; junction bases unmatched: 4. CDR3 in DNA: TGTGCCAGCAGTTTTAGGACAGGGCCTGGCTACACCTTC. This translates into CASSFRTGPGYTF.

As concerns this clone: An end of the junction does not agree with germline; a read error may underlie this. The chain has TRBV5-6 and TRBJ1-2; the match to TRBD1 covers 11 bases. Germline CDR1 and CDR2: SGHDT and YYEEEE. This CDR3 comprises 19 residues. The CDR3 loop reads CASSFSAPGTGGLLYGCTF. Here the CDR3 DNA reads TGTGCCAGCAGCTTCTCAGCGCCCGGGACAGGGGGTCTTTTGTATGGCTGCACCTTC.

The genes are TRBV7-3 and TRBJ2-2; the match to TRBD1 covers 7 bases. Germline CDR1 is SGHTA and CDR2 is FQGTGA. The junction had 10 bases not matched to a gene; V was cut back by 4 bases and J by 5 bases. CDR3 length: 16 residues. CDR3 residues: CASSSPGTEGTGELFF. CDR3 coding DNA: TGTGCCAGCAGCTCCCCCGGGACAGAGGGGACCGGGGAGCTGTTTTTT.

The V and J genes are TRBV4-3 and TRBJ1-2; no clear D gene. Germline loops: CDR1 LGHNA, CDR2 YSLEER. The CDR3 is 14 amino acids. Trimming removed 0 bases at V and 4 bases at J, with 9 bases between. The CDR3 loop reads CASSQESTVYGYTF. CDR3 DNA sequence: TGCGCCAGCAGCCAAGAGAGCACCGTCTATGGCTACACCTTC.

The V call is TRBV21-1, the J call TRBJ1-5; whether TRBD1, the table's D call, matches the DNA was not checked. TRBV21-1 is tagged as a pseudogene. This CDR3 has 16 amino acids. DNA for the CDR3: TGTGCCAGCAGCAACCCCGGGACAGGGGACAATCAGCCCCAGCATTTT. Its translation: CASSNPGTGDNQPQHF.

J is TRBJ2-7 and V is TRBV5-1; 9 bases line up with TRBD1. Germline V gene lookup returns CDR1 SGHRS and CDR2 YFSETQ. This CDR3 has 15 residues. V lost 4 bases to trimming and J lost 6 bases; unmatched junction nucleotides: 11. CDR3 DNA: TGCGCCAGCAGCCTCCAGGGACAGGGCTCAACCGAGCAGTACTTC. This translates into CASSLQGQGSTEQYF.

The V call is TRBV11-2, the J call TRBJ1-1, with 7 bases that match TRBD1. This CDR3 is built from 15 residues. Germline V lookup: CDR1 SGHAT, CDR2 FQNNGV. Trimming removed 3 bases from V and 5 bases from J; junction bases left unmatched: 9. The CDR3 reads CASSFSDRVGTEAFF. The CDR3 coding sequence is TGTGCCAGCAGCTTCTCCGACAGGGTGGGTACTGAAGCTTTCTTT. Using reference TRBV11-2 and TRBJ1-1 for the parts outside the CDR3, the full variable domain is EAGVAQSPRYKIIEKRQSVAFWCNPISGHATLYWYQQILGQGPKLLIQFQNNGVVDDSQLPKDRFSAERLKGVDSTLKIQPAKLEDSAVYLCASSFSDRVGTEAFFGQGTRLTVV.

The CDR3 bases are TGTGCCAGCAGCGGGCGGGAGGGCGAGCAGTACGTC. Amino acids: CASSGREGEQYV. This chain joins TRBV11-2 and TRBJ2-7, with 9 bases that match TRBD2. Trimming removed 5 bases from V and 6 bases from J; junction bases left unmatched: 2. The length of the CDR3 is 12 residues. Germline V gene data show CDR1 as SGHAT and CDR2 as FQNNGV.

This chain uses TRBV2 with TRBJ2-4, with D possibly being TRBD1 (6 bases). Germline lookup yields CDR1 SNHLY and CDR2 FYNNEI. The length of the CDR3 is 11 residues. V shed 7 bases and J shed 14 bases, with 15 bases lying between them. In DNA form, the CDR3 reads TGTGCCAGCAAGGGGACATCTAATAAGTACTTC. This gives the protein CASKGTSNKYF.

The chain combines TRBV10-3 with TRBJ2-3; D might be TRBD1 (5 bases). Germline CDR1 is ENHRY and CDR2 is SYGVKD. The length of the CDR3 is 13 residues. V was cut by 6 bases and J by 9 bases, with 16 bases left in between. CDR3 amino acids: CAIRGPVYGTQYF. CDR3 sequence (DNA): TGTGCCATCAGGGGGCCGGTCTACGGAACGCAGTATTTT.

This chain connects TRBV19 to TRBJ1-2, with 7 bases identical to TRBD1. This CDR3 has 14 amino acids. With 6 bases clipped from V and 1 base from J, the junction kept 5 bases outside the gene matches. Germline loops: CDR1 LNHDA, CDR2 SQIVND (reference sequence). In DNA form, the CDR3 reads TGTGCCAGTAGCCAGACAGGGAATAACTATGGCTACACCTTC. Amino acids: CASSQTGNNYGYTF. Looking up the rest from reference TRBV19 and TRBJ1-2 gives the full variable domain: DGGITQSPKYLFRKEGQNVTLSCEQNLNHDAMYWYRQDPGQGLRLIYYSQIVNDFQKGDIAEGYSVSREKKESFPLTVTSAQKNPTAFYLCASSQTGNNYGYTFGSGTRLTVV.

V and J are TRBV6-1 and TRBJ1-6, with D possibly being TRBD1 (6 bases). V was pared by 5 bases and J by 7 bases, with 12 bases between. The germline V gene encodes CDR1 MNHNS and CDR2 SASEGT. The length of the CDR3 is 14 residues. This chain's CDR3 is CASSLNRDNSPLHF. In DNA, the CDR3 is TGTGCCAGCAGTCTAAACAGGGACAATTCACCCCTCCACTTT.

The V gene is TRBV19, the J gene TRBJ2-3, with a possible D match to TRBD2 (5 bases). The CDR3 is made up of 15 amino acids. V dropped 7 bases and J dropped 0 bases, with 14 bases sitting between them. CDR1 and CDR2 from the germline V gene are LNHDA and SQIVND (reference sequence). The CDR3 loop is CASTRPGFSTDTQYF. CDR3 nucleotides: TGTGCCAGTACCCGGCCGGGATTTAGCACAGATACGCAGTATTTT.

This sequence joins TRBV5-8 and TRBJ1-2; D is possibly TRBD1 (5 bases). V shed 0 bases and J shed 8 bases, with 14 bases lying between them. This CDR3 region has 14 residues. Germline CDR1 is SGHTS and CDR2 is YDEGEE. CDR3 sequence: CASSLGRGLGGYTF. CDR3 sequence (DNA): TGTGCCAGCAGCTTGGGGCGGGGACTAGGGGGCTACACCTTC. Supplemented by reference TRBV5-8 and TRBJ1-2, the full variable domain reads EAGVTQSPTHLIKTRGQQATLRCSPISGHTSVYWYQQALGLGLQFLLWYDEGEERNRGNFPPRFSGRQFPNYSSELNVNALELEDSALYLCASSLGRGLGGYTFGSGTRLTVV.

The rearrangement uses TRBV20-1 and TRBJ1-1, with 8 bases matching TRBD1. Germline trimming cut 3 bases from V and 10 bases from J; bases unmatched to any gene: 4. The V gene's germline CDR1 is DFQATT and CDR2 SNEGSKA (reference sequence). There are 11 residues in the CDR3. The CDR3 nucleotides are TGCAGTGCTAGGACAGGGGATTCAGCTTTCTTT. Its translation: CSARTGDSAFF.